Below are 23 T cell receptor beta chains sequenced from a single sample in a study of T-cell memory formation after mild COVID-19. TCRdb itself ran the 5' RACE reads through MiXCR, one entry per CDR3 protein. The table records 450,000 to 650,000 distinct CDR3 sequences, roughly 21% of them present only once. Material: PBMCs or a T cell subset sorted from them (not recorded which). Source of these receptors: an adult woman who had mild COVID-19 (a few samples of this study predate the infection). Cell type and time point are not known.

This clonotype showed up many times. This sequence joins TRBV5-1 and TRBJ2-1; D is uncertain. Germline V gene sequence: CDR1 SGHRS, CDR2 YFSETQ. V shed 0 bases and J shed 9 bases, with 7 bases lying between them. This CDR3 spans 12 amino acids. The chain's CDR3 is CASSLVSVEQFF. CDR3 DNA sequence: TGCGCCAGCAGCTTGGTTTCGGTTGAGCAGTTCTTC.

This clonotype was counted between two and nine times. This chain connects TRBV29-1 to TRBJ1-2; TRBD1 agrees at 11 bases. This CDR3 comprises 14 residues. Germline assignment: CDR1 SQVTM and CDR2 ANQGSEA. CDR3 nucleotide sequence: TGCAACGTAGTTCGGACAGGGGGCGACTATGGCTACACCTTC. Amino acids: CNVVRTGGDYGYTF. Full variable domain (outside the CDR3, taken from reference TRBV29-1 and TRBJ1-2): SAVISQKPSRDICQRGTSLTIQCQVDSQVTMMFWYRQQPGQSLTLIATANQGSEATYESGFVIDKFPISRPNLTFSTLTVSNMSPEDSSIYLCNVVRTGGDYGYTFGSGTRLTVV.

The chain combines TRBV7-2 with TRBJ1-2; D is unclear. There are 12 residues in the CDR3. The V gene lost 2 bases and the J gene lost 8 bases, with 9 bases spanning the gap. Germline loops: CDR1 SGHTA, CDR2 FQGNSA. CDR3: CASSLMKKGYTF. Here the CDR3 DNA reads TGTGCCAGCAGCTTAATGAAGAAGGGCTACACCTTC.

The table lists this clonotype with a few counts. CDR3 loop: CASSLTRGKYSTDTQYF. CDR3 nucleotide sequence: TGTGCCAGCAGCCTGACCAGGGGGAAGTATAGCACAGATACGCAGTATTTT. The chain links TRBV7-6 to TRBJ2-3; 7 nucleotides line up with TRBD1. V gave up 5 bases and J gave up 0 bases; unmatched junction bases: 11. The CDR3 totals 17 residues. The germline CDR1 and CDR2 sequences are SGHVS and FNYEAQ. The variable domain in full, completed from reference TRBV7-6 and TRBJ2-3, reads GAGVSQSPRYKVTKRGQDVALRCDPISGHVSLYWYRQALGQGPEFLTYFNYEAQQDKSGLPNDRFSAERPEGSISTLTIQRTEQRDSAMYRCASSLTRGKYSTDTQYFGPGTRLTVL.

This clonotype was seen a handful of times. The DNA for the CDR3 is TGTGCCAGCAGTTCTTGGGGGACAGGGGACGCGAATGAGCAGTTCTTC. Amino acid sequence: CASSSWGTGDANEQFF. V gene TRBV6-5 combines with J gene TRBJ2-1; 10 bases agree with TRBD1. CDR1 and CDR2 from the germline V gene are MNHEY and SVGAGI. The CDR3 totals 16 residues. J gave up 7 bases and V 4 bases, and 10 bases lay outside the gene matches.

This clonotype showed up just a few times. The chain carries TRBV10-2 and TRBJ2-7, with TRBD2 matching over 9 bases. V dropped 4 bases and J dropped 6; count of bases not matched to a gene: 4. From germline, CDR1 is WSHSY and CDR2 SAAADI. The CDR3 spans 13 residues. For the CDR3, the DNA is TGCGCCAGCAGTGGGGGCGGGAGGGGCGAGCAGTACTTC. It yields the protein CASSGGGRGEQYF.

This rearrangement joins TRBV4-1 to TRBJ2-3, with TRBD2 matching over 7 bases. Germline CDR1 is MGHRA and CDR2 is YSYEKL. Trimming cost V 4 bases and J 4 bases; bases outside gene matches: 8. The CDR3 is 15 residues long. CDR3 nucleotides: TGCGCCAGCAGCCCTGAGAGCGGGGTCGCAGATACGCAGTATTTT. Its protein is CASSPESGVADTQYF.

The chain couples TRBV7-2 to TRBJ2-7; no firm D call. V dropped 2 bases and J dropped 3 bases, with 8 bases sitting between them. The CDR3 is made up of 13 amino acids. CDR1 is SGHTA and CDR2 is FQGNSA in the germline V gene. The chain's CDR3 is CASSLSFDYEQYF. Written as DNA, the CDR3 is TGTGCCAGCAGCTTAAGTTTTGACTACGAGCAGTACTTC.

At least ten counts were recorded for this clonotype. The chain links TRBV7-3 to TRBJ2-7; D is unclear. There are 15 residues in the CDR3. Germline V CDR1 and CDR2: SGHTA, FQGTGA. V lost 2 bases to trimming and J lost 2 bases, with 13 bases between them. The DNA of the CDR3 is TGTGCCAGCAGCTTAGTCTTGGCCGCCCCCTACGAGCAGTACTTC. Its translation is CASSLVLAAPYEQYF. The full variable domain, in which reference TRBV7-3 and TRBJ2-7 provide the parts outside the CDR3, is GAGVSQTPSNKVTEKGKYVELRCDPISGHTALYWYRQSLGQGPEFLIYFQGTGAADDSGLPNDRFFAVRPEGSVSTLKIQRTERGDSAVYLCASSLVLAAPYEQYFGPGTRLTVT.

This clonotype was picked up a small number of times. The chain links TRBV6-6 to TRBJ2-5; 9 bases align to TRBD1. The CDR3 is 17 residues long. The V gene end was trimmed by 0 bases and the J gene end by 2 bases; junction bases not matched to a gene: 7. Germline assignment: CDR1 MNHNY and CDR2 SVGAGI (reference sequence). For the CDR3, the DNA is TGTGCCAGCAGTTACTCCCGAGGGACAGGGATACAAGAGACCCAGTACTTC. As protein: CASSYSRGTGIQETQYF.

There are a few counts of this clonotype. This chain joins TRBV11-3 and TRBJ2-1, with 15 bases matching TRBD2. Germline values: CDR1 SGHNT, CDR2 YENEEA. The CDR3 sequence is 16 residues long. The junction had 6 bases not matched to a gene; V was cut back by 4 bases and J by 8 bases. DNA of the CDR3: TGTGCCAGCAGCTCCAGGACTAGCGGGGGGGGAGATGAGCAGTTCTTC. This translates into CASSSRTSGGGDEQFF.

This sequence joins TRBV6-2 or TRBV6-3 and TRBJ2-7, with TRBD2 identical over 14 bases. Germline loops: CDR1 MNHEY, CDR2 SVGEGT. The CDR3 runs 16 residues. Trimming at V came to 4 bases and at J to 6 bases, leaving 8 bases not matched to a gene. CDR3 protein: CASSLTTSGRAGEQYF. CDR3 in DNA: TGTGCCAGCAGTTTAACGACTAGCGGGAGGGCCGGCGAGCAGTACTTC.

The CDR3 DNA reads as TGTGCCAGCAGCTTATATTCGGCTAACTATGGCTACACCTTC. It yields the protein CASSLYSANYGYTF. The chain couples TRBV7-9 to TRBJ1-2; D is ambiguous. Germline CDR1 is SEHNR and CDR2 is FQNEAQ (reference sequence). Deletions cut 2 bases from V and 0 bases from J, with 7 bases between. This CDR3 is 14 amino acids long.

This chain connects TRBV5-1 to TRBJ2-3; weak D call: TRBD2 (5 bases). This CDR3 contains 14 residues. Germline-derived CDR1 and CDR2 are SGHRS and YFSETQ. V lost 3 bases and J lost 3, with 11 bases in between. This CDR3 reads CASSSLGETDTQYF. The CDR3 DNA reads as TGCGCCAGCAGCTCCCTCGGGGAAACAGATACGCAGTATTTT.

CDR3 nucleotide sequence: TGTGCCAGCAGTGAGAGGACAGGGGGGTACACTGAAGCTTTCTTT. This codes for CASSERTGGYTEAFF. V gene TRBV25-1 combines with J gene TRBJ1-1; 10 bases are a match to TRBD1. CDR1 is MGHDK, CDR2 SYGVNS, per germline. With V trimmed by 3 bases and J by 3 bases, 4 bases remained unmatched. This CDR3 has 15 residues.

This clonotype has only a few counts. The V call is TRBV5-1, the J call TRBJ1-1; 7 nucleotides align to TRBD1. The germline V gene has CDR1 SGHRS and CDR2 YFSETQ. V shed 2 bases and J 5 bases; nucleotides not matched to a gene: 9. The CDR3 is 15 residues long. The CDR3 nucleotides read TGCGCCAGCAGCTTACCTCAGGGGGATCGGACTGAAGCTTTCTTT. Its protein is CASSLPQGDRTEAFF.

This chain uses TRBV4-3 with TRBJ2-1; D is unresolved. The CDR3 spans 14 residues. Germline CDR1 LGHNA, CDR2 YSLEER. The V end was cut by 0 bases, the J end by 4 bases, with 7 bases between. CDR3 residues: CASSQEGRYNEQFF. Written as DNA, the CDR3 is TGCGCCAGCAGCCAAGAGGGCAGATACAATGAGCAGTTCTTC.

CDR3 sequence (DNA): TGTGCCAGCAGCTTAAATCCTGGAAACACCATATATTTT. Translated: CASSLNPGNTIYF. The V call is TRBV7-6, the J call TRBJ1-3; unclear D gene. In germline, CDR1 is SGHVS, CDR2 FNYEAQ. There are 13 residues in the CDR3. The ends were cut back, 2 bases at V and 2 bases at J, with 4 bases in the middle.

This clonotype turned up a few times. The V gene is TRBV12-3 or TRBV12-4, the J gene TRBJ1-4; the match to TRBD1 covers 9 bases. This CDR3 is built from 13 residues. J gave up 8 bases and V 10 bases, and 8 bases lay outside the gene matches. For the CDR3, the DNA is TGTGCCACCCACAGGGGGCGAGGAGAAAAACTGTTTTTT. Its translation: CATHRGRGEKLFF.

J is TRBJ2-3 and V is TRBV7-2; D call uncertain. The germline V and J ends were trimmed by 5 bases and 6 bases, with 24 bases remaining between them. This CDR3 has 17 amino acids. Germline values: CDR1 SGHTA, CDR2 FQGNSA. The CDR3 bases are TGTGCCAGCAGCCCAAAAGAGTCGATAGCCCCCCCGGATACGCAGTATTTT. Translated: CASSPKESIAPPDTQYF.

This clonotype was found a few times. V is TRBV6-1 and J is TRBJ2-3, with a weak D call TRBD2 (5 bases). Trimming removed 0 bases from V and 2 bases from J, with 18 bases in between. The CDR3 consists of 18 residues. Germline loops: CDR1 MNHNS, CDR2 SASEGT. The CDR3 sequence: CASSEASDYWAITDTQYF. The CDR3 coding sequence is TGTGCCAGCAGTGAAGCGTCCGACTATTGGGCTATCACAGATACGCAGTATTTT.

This clonotype has just a few counts. The V gene is TRBV9, the J gene TRBJ2-1, with 7 positions matching TRBD2. From germline, CDR1 is SGDLS and CDR2 YYNGEE. The CDR3 spans 16 residues. Trimming at V came to 0 bases and at J to 4 bases, leaving 7 bases not matched to a gene. CDR3 region: CASSVELADLYNEQFF. In nucleotides, the CDR3 is TGTGCCAGCAGCGTAGAGCTAGCGGACCTATACAATGAGCAGTTCTTC. The full variable domain, its missing parts supplied by reference TRBV9 and TRBJ2-1, is DSGVTQTPKHLITATGQRVTLRCSPRSGDLSVYWYQQSLDQGLQFLIQYYNGEERAKGNILERFSAQQFPDLHSELNLSSLELGDSALYFCASSVELADLYNEQFFGPGTRLTVL.

This clonotype was seen a few times. This chain links TRBV19 with TRBJ2-7, with D unclear. The ends were cut back, 3 bases at V and 1 base at J, with 10 bases in the middle. CDR1 LNHDA and CDR2 SQIVND come from the germline V gene (reference sequence). The CDR3 spans 14 residues. The CDR3 DNA sequence: TGTGCCAGTAGTATGTGGTCCGGGTCCTACGAGCAGTACTTC. The encoded protein is CASSMWSGSYEQYF.